The clone carrying this T cell receptor beta chain turned up a few times. The data are from a study of CD8+ T cells in alopecia areata. Described treatment: oral pan-JAK inhibitor, 5-10 mg twice daily. As the sequencing template, cDNA was produced by extracting RNA and reverse transcribing it. Some clones are missing from TCRdb's copy, which holds only in-frame ones; the method was immunoSEQ multiplex PCR. The repertoire holds fewer than 250,000 clones, with under 70% as singletons. This clonotype originated in a human donor with alopecia areata. Source: CD4+ T cells sorted from blood, taken at week 4, from a patient treated with tofacitinib.

The CDR3 DNA is TGTGCCAGCAGTCTACGCCTACGCGGGGAGCTGTTTTTT. It codes for CASSLRLRGELFF. The J gene is TRBJ2-2, the V gene TRBV2; D not resolved. The CDR3 runs to 13 residues. Trimming stripped 5 bases from V and 7 bases from J, with 11 bases between. The V gene's germline CDR1 is SNHLY and CDR2 FYNNEI.